This T cell receptor beta chain emerged from a study of cytomegalovirus exposure and HLA in healthy donors. There are a few counts of this clone. Germline V gene sequence: CDR1 SGHDT, CDR2 YYEEEE. V lost 0 bases, J lost 8 bases, and 12 bases lay in between. The CDR3 length is 14 residues. The PCR had 60 Vbeta and 13 Jbeta primers. The data were produced by immunoSEQ multiplex PCR, yet TCRdb's version contains in-frame clones alone and is incomplete. The sample lists some 110,000 clones, roughly 15% occurring once. J is TRBJ2-1 and V is TRBV5-6, with D unclear. The source is a female donor in good health and CMV-seronegative. Sequencing was carried out using PBMCs. The CDR3 region is CASSLGPNLHEQFF. Here the CDR3 DNA reads TGTGCCAGCAGCTTGGGGCCCAACCTTCATGAGCAGTTCTTC. The whole variable domain, filled in from reference TRBV5-6 and TRBJ2-1, reads DAGVTQSPTHLIKTRGQQVTLRCSPKSGHDTVSWYQQALGQGPQFIFQYYEEEERQRGNFPDRFSGHQFPNYSSELNVNALLLGDSALYLCASSLGPNLHEQFFGPGTRLTVL.